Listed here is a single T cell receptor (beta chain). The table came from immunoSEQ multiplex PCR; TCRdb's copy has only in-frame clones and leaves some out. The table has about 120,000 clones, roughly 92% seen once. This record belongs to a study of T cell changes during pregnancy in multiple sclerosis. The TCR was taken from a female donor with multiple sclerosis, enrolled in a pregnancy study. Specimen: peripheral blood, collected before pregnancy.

The CDR3 protein is CASSGRGQGTGLTEAFF. In nucleotides, the CDR3 is TGTGCCAGCAGCGGACGAGGACAGGGAACGGGCTTAACTGAAGCTTTCTTT. J is TRBJ1-1 and V is TRBV9; the match to TRBD1 covers 8 bases. The CDR3 is 17 amino acids. From germline, CDR1 is SGDLS and CDR2 YYNGEE. The V segment lost 3 bases and the J segment 5 bases; nucleotides outside the gene matches: 15.